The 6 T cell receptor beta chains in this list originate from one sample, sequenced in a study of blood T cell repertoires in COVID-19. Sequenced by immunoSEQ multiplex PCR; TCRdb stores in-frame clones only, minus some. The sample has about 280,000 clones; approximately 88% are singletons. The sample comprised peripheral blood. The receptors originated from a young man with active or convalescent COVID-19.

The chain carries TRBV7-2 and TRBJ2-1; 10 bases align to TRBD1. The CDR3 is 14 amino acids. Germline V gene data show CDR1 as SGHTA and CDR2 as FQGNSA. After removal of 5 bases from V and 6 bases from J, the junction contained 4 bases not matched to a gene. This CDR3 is CASSRDRGGNEQFF. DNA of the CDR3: TGTGCCAGCAGCCGGGACAGGGGAGGCAATGAGCAGTTCTTC.

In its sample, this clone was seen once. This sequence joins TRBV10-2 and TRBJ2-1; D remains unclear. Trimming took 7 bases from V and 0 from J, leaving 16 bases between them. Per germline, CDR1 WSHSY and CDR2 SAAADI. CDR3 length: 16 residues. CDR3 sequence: CASTRLSGYSYNEQFF. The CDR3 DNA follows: TGCGCCAGCACCCGCCTTTCCGGTTACTCCTACAATGAGCAGTTCTTC.

The CDR3 sequence: CASRKTGYTDTQYF. Written as DNA, the CDR3 is TGTGCCAGCAGAAAGACAGGGTACACAGATACGCAGTATTTT. The chain links TRBV27 to TRBJ2-3; TRBD1 agrees at 7 bases. This CDR3 region has 14 residues. The V gene end was trimmed by 6 bases and the J gene end by 2 bases; junction bases not matched to a gene: 5. Germline V lookup: CDR1 MNHEY, CDR2 SMNVEV (reference sequence).

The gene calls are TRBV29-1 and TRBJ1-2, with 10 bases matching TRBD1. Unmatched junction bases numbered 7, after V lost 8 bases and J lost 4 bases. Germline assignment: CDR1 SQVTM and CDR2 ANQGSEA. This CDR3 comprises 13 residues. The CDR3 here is CSLRDRGGYGYTF. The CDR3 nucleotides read TGCAGCCTGAGGGACAGGGGAGGCTATGGCTACACCTTC.

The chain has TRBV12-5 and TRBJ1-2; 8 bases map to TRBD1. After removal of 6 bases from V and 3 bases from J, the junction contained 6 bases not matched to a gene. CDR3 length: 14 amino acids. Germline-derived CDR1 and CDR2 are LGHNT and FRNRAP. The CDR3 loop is CASGIGQGYYGYTF. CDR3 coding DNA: TGTGCTAGTGGCATCGGACAGGGTTACTATGGCTACACCTTC.

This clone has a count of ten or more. CDR3 in DNA: TGTGCCAGCAGTGAGGCAGTCTATGGCTACACCTTC. Translating it yields CASSEAVYGYTF. The chain joins TRBV6-1 to TRBJ1-2; no clear D. The germline V gene encodes CDR1 MNHNS and CDR2 SASEGT. The CDR3 loop spans 12 amino acids. With 3 bases removed from V and 4 bases from J, the gap between germline ends came to 6 bases.